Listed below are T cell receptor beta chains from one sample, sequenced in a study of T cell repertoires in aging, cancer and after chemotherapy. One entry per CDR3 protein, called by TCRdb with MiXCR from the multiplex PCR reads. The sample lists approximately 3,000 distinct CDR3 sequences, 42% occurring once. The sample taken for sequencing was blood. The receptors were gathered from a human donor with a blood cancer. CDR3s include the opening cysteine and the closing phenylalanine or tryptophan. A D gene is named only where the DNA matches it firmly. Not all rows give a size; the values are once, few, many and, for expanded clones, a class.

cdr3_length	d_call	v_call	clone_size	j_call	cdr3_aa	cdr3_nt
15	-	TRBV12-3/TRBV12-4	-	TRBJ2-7	CASSGRWGRTYEQYF	TGTGCCAGCAGTGGGAGGTGGGGACGGACCTACGAGCAGTACTTC
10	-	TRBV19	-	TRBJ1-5	CASSNQPQHF	TGTGCCAGTAGTAATCAGCCCCAGCATTTT
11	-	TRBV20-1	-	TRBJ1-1	CSLRQNTEAFF	TGCAGTCTCCGGCAAAACACTGAAGCTTTCTTT
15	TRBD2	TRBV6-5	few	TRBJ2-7	CASSYGTSGTYEQYF	TGTGCCAGCAGTTACGGGACTAGCGGTACCTACGAGCAGTACTTC
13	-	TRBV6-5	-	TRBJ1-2	CASSYTVNYGYTF	TGTGCCAGCAGTTACACAGTTAACTATGGCTACACCTTT
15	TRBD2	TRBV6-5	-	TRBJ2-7	CASTSHGGGPYEQYF	TGTGCCAGCACTAGTCACGGGGGAGGGCCTTACGAGCAGTACTTC
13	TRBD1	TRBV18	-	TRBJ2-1	CASSPRDSYEQFF	TGTGCCAGCTCACCACGGGACAGCTACGAGCAGTTCTTC
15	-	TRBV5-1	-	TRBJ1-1	CASNLGMGVNTEAFF	TGCGCCAGCAACTTGGGTATGGGGGTGAACACTGAAGCTTTCTTT
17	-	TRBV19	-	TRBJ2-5	CASSIDITGTFQETHYF	TGTGCCAGTAGTATAGATATCACAGGGACTTTCCAAGAGACCCATTACTTC
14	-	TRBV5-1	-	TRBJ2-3	CASSLPTWEDTQYF	TGCGCCAGCAGCTTGCCTACCTGGGAAGATACGCAGTATTTT
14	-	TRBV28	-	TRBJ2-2	CASGPSTVTGELFF	TGTGCCAGCGGTCCCTCTACAGTTACCGGGGAGCTGTTTTTT
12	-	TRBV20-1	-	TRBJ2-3	CSARGGTDTQYF	TGCAGTGCTAGGGGAGGCACAGATACGCAGTATTTT
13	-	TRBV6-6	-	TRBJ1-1	CASSYGMNTEAFF	TGTGCCAGCAGTTACGGTATGAACACTGAAGCTTTCTTT
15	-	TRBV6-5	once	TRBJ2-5	CASTQGLGLGGTQYF	TGTGCCAGCACCCAGGGGTTAGGACTAGGGGGGACCCAGTACTTC
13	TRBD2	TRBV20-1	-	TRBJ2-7	CSAKAGGRYEQYF	TGCAGTGCCAAAGCGGGAGGGCGATACGAGCAGTACTTC
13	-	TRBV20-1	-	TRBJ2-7	CSARGGFSYEQYF	TGCAGTGCTAGAGGCGGATTCTCCTACGAGCAGTACTTC
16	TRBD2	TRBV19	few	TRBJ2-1	CASSETSGKIYNEQFF	TGTGCCAGTAGTGAGACTAGCGGGAAAATCTACAATGAGCAGTTCTTC
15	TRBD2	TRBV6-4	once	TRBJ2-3	CASSLWAGVIDTQYF	TGTGCCAGCAGTTTATGGGCGGGAGTGATAGATACGCAGTATTTT
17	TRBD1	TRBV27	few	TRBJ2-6	CASRTGGAIAGANVLTF	TGTGCCAGCAGGACAGGGGGCGCGATAGCTGGGGCCAACGTCCTGACTTTC
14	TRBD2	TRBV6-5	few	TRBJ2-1	CASSPTSGHNEQFF	TGTGCCAGCAGTCCGACTAGCGGACACAATGAGCAGTTCTTC
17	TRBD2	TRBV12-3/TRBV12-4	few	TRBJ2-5	CASSSTGTSGRRETQYF	TGTGCCAGCAGTTCGACCGGGACTAGCGGGAGAAGGGAGACCCAGTACTTC
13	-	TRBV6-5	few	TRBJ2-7	CASRHRDSYEQYF	TGTGCCAGCAGACACAGGGACTCCTACGAGCAGTACTTC
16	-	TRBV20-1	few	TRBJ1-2	CSANQIRNTLNYGYTF	TGCAGTGCTAACCAAATCAGGAATACTTTAAACTATGGCTACACCTTC
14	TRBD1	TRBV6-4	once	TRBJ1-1	CASSDTDRGTEAFF	TGTGCCAGCAGTGATACGGACAGGGGGACTGAAGCTTTCTTT
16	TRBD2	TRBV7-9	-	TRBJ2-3	CASSLGLAGGPDTQYF	TGTGCCAGCAGCTTGGGACTAGCGGGAGGGCCAGATACGCAGTATTTT
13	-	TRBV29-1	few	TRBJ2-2	CSVGPGGTGELFF	TGCAGCGTGGGACCCGGCGGGACCGGGGAGCTGTTTTTT
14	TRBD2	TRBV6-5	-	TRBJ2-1	CASSSTSGYNEQFF	TGTGCCAGCAGTTCGACTAGCGGGTACAATGAGCAGTTCTTC